The 18 T cell receptor beta chains listed next were all sequenced from one sample in a study of shared T cell receptors in the human thymus. Some clones are missing from TCRdb's copy, which holds only in-frame ones; the method was immunoSEQ multiplex PCR. This repertoire shows some 760,000 clones, 70% to 90% found once; its top ten account for around 0.01%. Another study also made use of these data, one on human thymus T cells.

Sequencing was performed on thymocytes. These TCRs come from a girl in the first two years of life with a congenital heart defect.

The rearrangement uses TRBV5-5 and TRBJ1-2; 8 positions match TRBD1. Trimming at V came to 2 bases and at J to 8 bases, leaving 8 bases not matched to a gene. CDR1 SGHKS and CDR2 YYEKEE come from the germline V gene (reference sequence). The CDR3 contains 14 residues. As DNA, the CDR3 is TGTGCCAGCAGCTTCCGACAGGGGACGAGGGGCTACACCTTC. Protein product: CASSFRQGTRGYTF.

The chain carries TRBV28 and TRBJ2-5, with D maybe TRBD2 (6 bases). The J call is doubtful: the DNA matches TRBJ2-7 better. The CDR3 has 16 residues. Germline V gene lookup returns CDR1 MDHEN and CDR2 SYDVKM. CDR3 coding DNA: TGTGCCAGCAGTTTTAGTGGGCGCGGGGACTCCTACGAGCAGTACTTC. Protein: CASSFSGRGDSYEQYF.

The chain joins TRBV28 to TRBJ1-4; TRBD1 agrees at 8 bases. From germline, CDR1 is MDHEN and CDR2 SYDVKM. The CDR3 consists of 13 residues. J was trimmed by 11 bases and V by 11 bases; bases with no gene match: 13. The CDR3 DNA reads as TGTGCCGCCAGGGGGCGCCTAGCCAGGAAACTGTTTTTT. Amino acid sequence: CAARGRLARKLFF.

This chain joins TRBV5-1 and TRBJ2-5; 9 bases are a match to TRBD1. Germline V lookup: CDR1 SGHRS, CDR2 YFSETQ. The CDR3 extends over 22 amino acids. J gave up 0 bases and V 0 bases, and 21 bases lay outside the gene matches. The CDR3 sequence: CASSLVRWYWDRETAHQETQYF. CDR3 bases: TGCGCCAGCAGCTTGGTTCGGTGGTATTGGGACAGGGAGACGGCCCACCAAGAGACCCAGTACTTC.

This clone was detected only once. V gene TRBV5-1 combines with J gene TRBJ1-1, with D possibly TRBD1 on 5 matching bases. The CDR3 runs to 15 residues. The V and J ends lost 3 bases and 3 bases respectively, with 15 bases between them. Germline values: CDR1 SGHRS, CDR2 YFSETQ. CDR3 sequence: CASSYPTAGDTEAFF. CDR3 DNA: TGCGCCAGCAGCTATCCGACGGCGGGGGACACTGAAGCTTTCTTT. Full variable domain (outside the CDR3, taken from reference TRBV5-1 and TRBJ1-1): KAGVTQTPRYLIKTRGQQVTLSCSPISGHRSVSWYQQTPGQGLQFLFEYFSETQRNKGNFPGRFSGRQFSNSRSEMNVSTLELGDSALYLCASSYPTAGDTEAFFGQGTRLTVV.

In this sample, this clone turned up a few times. The CDR3 DNA follows: TGTGCCAGCAGCTCTCCCTACAATGAGCAGTTCTTC. It specifies CASSSPYNEQFF. This chain uses TRBV5-8 with TRBJ2-1; D unresolved. CDR1 is SGHTS and CDR2 is YDEGEE in the germline V gene. This CDR3 comprises 12 residues. The V gene lost 3 bases and the J gene lost 2 bases, with 3 bases spanning the gap.

The chain has TRBV6-5 and TRBJ2-3, with TRBD2 identical over 13 bases. V gave up 3 bases and J gave up 8 bases; unmatched junction bases: 8. This CDR3 contains 16 residues. Germline V gene data show CDR1 as MNHEY and CDR2 as SVGAGI. The CDR3 region is CASSYSTSGGVTTQYF. The CDR3 bases are TGTGCCAGCAGTTATTCCACTAGCGGGGGGGTTACTACGCAGTATTTT.

CDR3 nucleotide sequence: TGCGCCAGCAGCTTAGACAGGGGAGGATCTAACTATGGCTACACCTTC. Encoded protein: CASSLDRGGSNYGYTF. This chain joins TRBV5-1 and TRBJ1-2; 8 nucleotides line up with TRBD1. This CDR3 spans 16 amino acids. V trimming: 2 bases; J trimming: 0 bases; junction bases outside the gene matches: 6. The V gene's germline CDR1 is SGHRS and CDR2 YFSETQ.

The rearrangement joins TRBV5-6 to TRBJ2-7, with 9 bases matching TRBD1. The germline CDR1 and CDR2 sequences are SGHDT and YYEEEE. V lost 5 bases and J lost 4; bases outside the gene matches: 4. The CDR3 consists of 13 residues. The CDR3 is CASSYGQGYEQYF. As DNA, the CDR3 is TGTGCCAGCAGTTACGGACAGGGGTACGAGCAGTACTTC.

This rearrangement joins TRBV9 to TRBJ2-3; 9 bases map to TRBD1. This CDR3 is 16 amino acids long. The germline V gene has CDR1 SGDLS and CDR2 YYNGEE. The V segment lost 3 bases and the J segment 4 bases; nucleotides outside the gene matches: 9. Here the CDR3 reads CASSGLTGGISDTQYF. CDR3 nucleotide sequence: TGTGCCAGCAGCGGCTTAACAGGGGGCATCTCAGATACGCAGTATTTT.

The CDR3 loop is CASSLQLAGGSSYEQYF. The CDR3 DNA reads as TGTGCCAGCAGCTTGCAGCTAGCGGGGGGCTCCTCGTACGAGCAGTACTTC. The chain couples TRBV5-8 to TRBJ2-7; 11 bases are shared with TRBD2. Trimming at V came to 1 base and at J to 4 bases, leaving 10 bases not matched to a gene. Germline V gene sequence: CDR1 SGHTS, CDR2 YDEGEE. This CDR3 region has 17 residues.

The chain joins TRBV4-1 to TRBJ1-1, with a weak D call TRBD1 (5 bases). The CDR3 spans 14 residues. V was shortened by 1 base and J by 5 bases, with 11 bases between the two germline ends. Germline V gene data show CDR1 as MGHRA and CDR2 as YSYEKL. CDR3 in amino acids: CASSQVRGRTEAFF. The CDR3 DNA follows: TGCGCCAGCAGCCAAGTGCGGGGGAGGACTGAAGCTTTCTTT.

This clone occurred a few times. The J gene is TRBJ1-5, the V gene TRBV15, with D maybe TRBD1 (5 bases). With 0 bases removed from V and 1 base from J, the gap between germline ends came to 7 bases. The CDR3 has 15 residues. The germline V gene has CDR1 LNHNV and CDR2 YYDKDF (reference sequence). The CDR3 loop reads CATSRDGGSNQPQHF. CDR3 DNA: TGTGCCACCAGCAGAGATGGGGGGAGCAATCAGCCCCAGCATTTT.

The rearrangement links TRBV5-1 to TRBJ1-6, with D unresolved. The CDR3 is made up of 16 amino acids. CDR1 and CDR2 from the germline V gene are SGHRS and YFSETQ. Trimming shortened V by 4 bases and J by 9 bases, and 20 bases separated the two germline ends. The CDR3 sequence: CASSPVHPGAGSPLHF. The CDR3 DNA reads TGCGCCAGCAGCCCGGTCCATCCGGGCGCGGGTTCACCCCTCCACTTT. The complete variable domain, with remaining parts taken from reference TRBV5-1 and TRBJ1-6, reads KAGVTQTPRYLIKTRGQQVTLSCSPISGHRSVSWYQQTPGQGLQFLFEYFSETQRNKGNFPGRFSGRQFSNSRSEMNVSTLELGDSALYLCASSPVHPGAGSPLHFGNGTRLTVT.

This clone has only a few counts. V and J are TRBV5-1 and TRBJ1-2; a possible D gene is TRBD1 (6 bases). The germline V gene encodes CDR1 SGHRS and CDR2 YFSETQ. Trimming cost V 0 bases and J 3 bases, with 9 bases left between them. The CDR3 has 14 residues. CDR3 amino acids: CASSLGRGDYGYTF. The CDR3 nucleotides read TGCGCCAGCAGCTTGGGCAGGGGTGACTATGGCTACACCTTC.

This clone was seen a single time. The V gene is TRBV15, the J gene TRBJ1-1; D ambiguous. This CDR3 has 10 amino acids. CDR1 and CDR2 from the germline V gene are LNHNV and YYDKDF (reference sequence). Trimming removed 6 bases at V and 7 bases at J, with 6 bases between. This CDR3 reads CATRGVEAFF. The CDR3 DNA reads as TGTGCCACCAGAGGAGTTGAAGCTTTCTTT.

This sequence joins TRBV11-2 and TRBJ1-1; possible D gene TRBD1, 6 bases. The length of the CDR3 is 16 residues. Germline V gene data show CDR1 as SGHAT and CDR2 as FQNNGV. V lost 6 bases, J lost 1 base, and 18 bases lay in between. CDR3 amino acids: CASREPQGGPNTEAFF. The CDR3, as DNA: TGTGCCAGCAGGGAACCACAGGGAGGGCCGAACACTGAAGCTTTCTTT.

This sequence joins TRBV5-5 and TRBJ1-2; D gene ambiguous. The CDR3 covers 14 residues. V dropped 3 bases and J dropped 7 bases, with 16 bases sitting between them. The germline CDR1 and CDR2 sequences are SGHKS and YYEKEE (reference sequence). For the CDR3, the DNA is TGTGCCAGCAGCTCCACGACTCCCGGGAGTGGCTACACCTTC. This encodes CASSSTTPGSGYTF.